This T cell receptor beta chain is drawn from a study of shared clonotypes between healthy human individuals. Study background: Each donor's CD4 naive and CD4 memory cells filled three plates apiece, CD8 naive two, and CD8 memory one.

Terminally differentiated effector memory CD45RA+ cells were excluded from the naive CD8 cells, which were CD45RO-negative and positively selected for CCR7. Sequenced by immunoSEQ multiplex PCR; TCRdb stores in-frame clones only, minus some. Among about 1,800,000 clones listed, approximately 95% were seen once. The sequence came from a man aged 18-30 years in good health. The material sequenced was naive CD8+ T cells sorted from blood.

The CDR3 coding sequence is TGTGCCAGCAGCGGAGGGGCCGGGGAGCTGTTTTTT. Its translation: CASSGGAGELFF. The V gene is TRBV7-9, the J gene TRBJ2-2; possibly TRBD2 for D (6 bases). CDR1 is SEHNR and CDR2 is FQNEAQ in the germline V gene (reference sequence). CDR3 length: 12 residues. Trimming pared 5 bases from V and 6 bases from J, leaving 7 bases between.